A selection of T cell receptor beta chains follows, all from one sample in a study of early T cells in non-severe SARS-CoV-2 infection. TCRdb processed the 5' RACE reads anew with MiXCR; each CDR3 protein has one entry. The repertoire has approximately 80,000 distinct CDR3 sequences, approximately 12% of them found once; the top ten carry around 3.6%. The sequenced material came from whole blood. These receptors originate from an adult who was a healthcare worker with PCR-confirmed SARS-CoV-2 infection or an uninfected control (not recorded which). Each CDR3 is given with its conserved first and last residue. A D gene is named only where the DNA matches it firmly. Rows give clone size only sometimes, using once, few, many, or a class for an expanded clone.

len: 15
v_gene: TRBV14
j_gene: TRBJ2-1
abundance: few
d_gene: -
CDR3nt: TGTGCCAGCAGCCAAGGGCTGGTGAGTTACAATGAGCAGTTCTTC
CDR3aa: CASSQGLVSYNEQFF

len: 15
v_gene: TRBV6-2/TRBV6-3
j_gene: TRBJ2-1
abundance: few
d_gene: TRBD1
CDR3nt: TGTGCCAGCAGTTTCGGACAGGGAGCCTACAATGAGCAGTTCTTC
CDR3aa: CASSFGQGAYNEQFF

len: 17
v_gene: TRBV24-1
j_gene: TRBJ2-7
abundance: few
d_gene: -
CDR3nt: TGTGCCACCAGTGATTTGCTTGGGGGGGGCCGCTTACCCGAGCAGTACTTC
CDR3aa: CATSDLLGGGRLPEQYF

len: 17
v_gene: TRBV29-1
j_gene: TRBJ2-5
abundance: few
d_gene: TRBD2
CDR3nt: TGCAGCGTTGAGGTTCCGGGACTAGCGGGACCTAGTGAGACCCAGTACTTC
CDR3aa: CSVEVPGLAGPSETQYF

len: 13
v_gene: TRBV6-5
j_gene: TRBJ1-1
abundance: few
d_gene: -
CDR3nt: TGTGCCAGCACCCTAAACGGGGGGACTGAAGCTTTCTTT
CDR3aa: CASTLNGGTEAFF

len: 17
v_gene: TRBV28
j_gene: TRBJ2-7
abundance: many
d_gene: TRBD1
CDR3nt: TGTGCCAGCAGTCAACCCACCCCAGGGACAGGGGCCCACGAGCAGTACTTC
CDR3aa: CASSQPTPGTGAHEQYF

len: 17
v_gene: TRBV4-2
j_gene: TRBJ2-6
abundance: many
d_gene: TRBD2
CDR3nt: TGTGCCAGCAGCCGCGTACTAGCGAGATCTGGGGCCAACGTCCTGACTTTC
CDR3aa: CASSRVLARSGANVLTF

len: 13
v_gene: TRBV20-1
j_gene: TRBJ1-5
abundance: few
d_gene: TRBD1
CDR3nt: TGCAGTGCCCCACAGGGGCTTAGTCAGCCCCAGCATTTT
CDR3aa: CSAPQGLSQPQHF

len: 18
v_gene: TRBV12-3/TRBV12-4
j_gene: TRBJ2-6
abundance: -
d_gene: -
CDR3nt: TGTGCCAGCAGTTTAAGAGGTTTGACAGCCTCTGGGGCCAACGTCCTGACTTTC
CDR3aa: CASSLRGLTASGANVLTF

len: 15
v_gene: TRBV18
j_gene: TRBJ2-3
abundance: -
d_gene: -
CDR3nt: TGTGCCAGCTCACCGACGCAGGGAGGCACAGATACGCAGTATTTT
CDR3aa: CASSPTQGGTDTQYF

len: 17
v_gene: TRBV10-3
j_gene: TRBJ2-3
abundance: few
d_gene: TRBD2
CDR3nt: TGTGCCATCAGTGACCCGACTAGCCTATGGAGGCCAGATACGCAGTATTTT
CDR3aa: CAISDPTSLWRPDTQYF

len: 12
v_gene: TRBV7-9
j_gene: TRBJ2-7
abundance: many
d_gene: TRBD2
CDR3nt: TGTGCCAGCAGCTTAGAGTCGCGGGAGGGCCTATTC
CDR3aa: CASSLESREGLF

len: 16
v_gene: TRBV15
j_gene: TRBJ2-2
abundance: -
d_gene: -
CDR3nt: TGTGCCACCAGCAGAGATAGAGGGACGAACACCGGGGAGCTGTTTTTT
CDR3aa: CATSRDRGTNTGELFF

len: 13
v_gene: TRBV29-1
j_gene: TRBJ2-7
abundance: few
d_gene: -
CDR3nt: TGCAGCGTTTTGACGGGGAGAACCTACGAGCAGTACTTC
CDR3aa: CSVLTGRTYEQYF

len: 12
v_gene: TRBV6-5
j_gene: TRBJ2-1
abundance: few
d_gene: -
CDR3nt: TGTGCCAGCAGGTTCTTTTCCTATGAGCAGTTCTTC
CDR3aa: CASRFFSYEQFF

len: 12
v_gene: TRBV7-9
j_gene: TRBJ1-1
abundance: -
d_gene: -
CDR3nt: TGTGCCAGCAGCTTGAGGGGACTTGAAGCTTTCTTT
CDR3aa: CASSLRGLEAFF